This TCR beta chain is from a study of T cell responses to AZD1222 COVID-19 vaccine (dated by TCRdb to 2020 to 2022). Background on the whole study: A total of 233 trial participants underwent TCR sequencing, of whom under 220 had received two doses of AZD1222 and some 26 had received two doses of the MenACWY control vaccine. Trial participants were enrolled by age into subgroups of 18-55, 56-69 and 70-plus years, and roughly 160, 29 and 62 TCR-sequenced participants, respectively, were included in these subgroups.

The sample's time point label, in plain terms: about 28 days (+/-7) after the second vaccine dose. AZD1222 recipients whose second dose came at about 4 weeks and those whose second dose came at about 12 weeks were combined into one group, since spike-specific TCR depth and breadth did not differ between the two schedules. Samples from vaccinated people were obtained from the UK trials COV001 and COV002, which included a single-blind randomized controlled phase 2/3 trial of AZD1222 (ChAdOx1 nCoV-19) in healthy adults. For TCRbeta chain sequencing, PBMC samples from trial participants were taken at day 0 and at day 28 after the second dose. From its cysteine to its phenylalanine, the CDR3 spans 15 amino acids. Only CDR3 DNA remains: 45 bases, in frame from the first base. The germline V gene encodes CDR1 MNHEY and CDR2 SVGAGI. Deletion took 6 bases off V and 2 bases off J, with a span of 16 bases between the germline ends.

The CDR3 regions of human TCRbeta chains were analyzed by immunosequencing. The study's own analysis went as follows. Repertoire TCRs were matched against a reference library of SARS-CoV-2-specific TCRs generated with the MIRA antigen-specificity platform. Breadth was defined as the fraction of unique TCRs that were SARS-CoV-2-associated, and depth was defined as the fraction of total T cells that were SARS-CoV-2-associated. Each spike-specific TCR was assigned to its reactive spike region and to a CD4 or CD8 class using the MIRA data. Log10-transformed breadth and depth values were compared by one-way ANOVA with Sidak's multiple comparisons tests. TCRdb took over this immuneACCESS table, retaining in-frame rearrangements with V and J assigned. Such tables are incomplete; in checked studies, under half of the missing clones stem from an unresolved V gene, and the remainder is unexplained. That table furnishes V, J and clone size, whereas the DNA furnished D and trimming. Across this sample there are some 130,000 clones, with 88% seen only once. 5% to 7% of the sample is in the top ten clones.

To note about this clone: Its antigen is unknown. Within one base of it there is no much larger clone, and no base qualities were kept.

What the research found in general, with its limitations: Epitopes outside the regions mutated in the B.1.351 and B.1.1.7 variants were reportedly recognized by nearly half of the unique spike-specific TCRs. Conclusions about previously exposed vaccinees are limited, since just a handful of AZD1222 recipients were seropositive for SARS-CoV-2 at baseline. The vaccine-associated CD4 TCRs covered the entire spike protein, and the dominant responses fell in regions 160-218 and 743-854. Because no samples from the day 14 peak response were available, repertoires could be characterized only after the peak T cell response. Most participants were white British and females outnumbered males, and the authors suggested that clonal diversity may have been underestimated. After two AZD1222 doses, both the breadth and the depth of spike-specific TCRs were significantly higher than at day 0 and than in MenACWY recipients. In the small 56-69-year group, the increase in depth fell short of significance, most likely because of low power.

The source was peripheral blood, collected 28 days after the second AZD1222 dose. Recombination connected TRBV6-5 to TRBJ1-2; the best D guess is TRBD1, with 6 bases matching. The origin of this receptor is an adult who received the AZD1222 COVID-19 vaccine. The nucleotide sequence is given as TGTGCCAGCAGCGGAGAGGGGGGACGGAACTATGGCTACACCTTC. Its amino acids are CASSGEGGRNYGYTF.